This T cell receptor (beta chain) was obtained from a study of Graves' ophthalmopathy and Graves' hyperthyroidism (dated by TCRdb to the late 2010s). With regard to the full study: Peripheral blood was collected before any treatment was given, at the time of initial diagnosis. The study used signatures of the TCR beta repertoire to tell Graves' ophthalmopathy apart from Graves' hyperthyroidism and to predict which patients would progress to ophthalmopathy. In total, over 130 blood samples were TCR-sequenced: 43 ophthalmopathy, 80 or so hyperthyroidism and approximately 17 hyperthyroidism-to-ophthalmopathy patients. A discovery set of 90 to 100 patients (around 44 ophthalmopathy, about 55 stable hyperthyroidism) was enrolled to explore V-J signatures distinguishing ophthalmopathy from hyperthyroidism. An independent validation cohort was composed of some 19 hyperthyroidism patients and more than 15 patients who later progressed from hyperthyroidism to ophthalmopathy. T-cell repertoires of thyroid tissue and blood were compared in about six hyperthyroidism patients. After sampling, hyperthyroidism patients received methimazole starting at 30 mg daily, and ophthalmopathy patients received high-dose intravenous methylprednisolone. The 75 to 100 discovery patients were divided at random into training and test sets in a 7:3 ratio. Results the study describes overall, beyond this receptor: In cross-validation, the 13-signature model distinguished ophthalmopathy from stable hyperthyroidism with 85% to 90% sensitivity and around 82% specificity, and in the test set the corresponding values were roughly 80% and 75%. In validation, the model predicted ophthalmopathy progression with 55% to 71% sensitivity and roughly 78% specificity; roughly 11 predicted patients were CT-confirmed with GO in a median of about 7.1 months. Sample size was not statistically predetermined, and group allocation was not concealed from the investigators. Most expanded thyroid clonotypes with a frequency above 0.001 also appeared in blood, which suggests that blood repertoires may reflect the immune response in the thyroid.

Reading from cysteine to phenylalanine, the CDR3 counts 18 amino acids. Solely the CDR3 DNA is kept, with 54 bases framed from the first base. According to the germline V gene, CDR1 reads MGHDK and CDR2 reads SYGVNS. Here V drops 5 bases and J drops 4 bases, and the junction holds 16 bases not matched to any gene. Points on this clonotype: Its antigen is not yet known. A much larger clonotype is one base distant, so this may be a read error.

For repertoire sequencing, TCR beta CDR3 regions were amplified from RNA transcripts. HTBI primers and the Qiagen OneStep RT-PCR kit were used in a first-round RT-PCR, which was followed by a second-round multiplex PCR, size selection and purification. Libraries were sequenced on an Illumina HiSeq2000 using paired-end 100 bp reads. In the original analysis: Reads were processed with SOAPnuke, discarding reads with adapters, uncalled bases, mean Phred below 15, or no exact constant-primer or identifier match. COPE v1.2.5 was used to merge high-quality paired reads. Clonotypes were defined as unique nucleotide sequences and were aligned to IMGT TRB V, D and J references using MiTCR v1.1. Only V-J combinations with frequency above 0.0001 were analysed, covering over 98% of repertoires. For each V-J combination, a TCR clonal expansion and chaos score was defined as F50 clonal expansion divided by the chaos observed in the TCRdist matrix. Welch's t-statistics and random forest were used to narrow the features down to 10 to 15 V-J combinations, which were then fed into a naive Bayes classifier. Thyroid-blood repertoire similarity was quantified with the Morisita-Horn index. Using fastp at Q25 and MiXCR, TCRdb reprocessed the public reads and kept productive beta chains. CDR3 protein duplicates are merged, each entry listing the most common genes and DNA. These V and J calls are TCRdb output, not the study's own analysis. This sample comprises 350,000 to 450,000 distinct CDR3 sequences, roughly 21% of them detected only once. The ten top clones hold approximately 3% of the sample.

A patient counted as having stable hyperthyroidism if there was no progression to ophthalmopathy within 18 months of follow-up. Patients with hyperthyroidism were aged 18 to 65 years, had been newly diagnosed, and had a disease duration of less than 2 months. Patients with other autoimmune diseases, uncontrolled infections, pregnancy or lactation were excluded. Diagnosis was based on clinical symptoms, serum thyroxine, TRAb, thyroid ultrasound and orbital computed tomography. Using Ficoll-Paque density gradient centrifugation, PBMCs were isolated from less than 13 ml of fresh peripheral blood. Total RNA was extracted with Trizol reagent and quality-checked on an Agilent 2100 Bioanalyzer.

Sequenced: peripheral blood. This receptor chain uses TRBV25-1 and TRBJ2-2; TRBD1 lines up with 7 middle nucleotides. The TCR was taken from a woman between 18 and 29 years old with stable Graves' hyperthyroidism. Donor details come from another sample of the same person, matched by shared clones. The CDR3 reads as follows: CASSRPGGRGLSTGELFF. The nucleotide sequence is given as TGTGCCAGCAGTAGACCTGGAGGAAGGGGGCTTTCCACCGGGGAGCTGTTTTTT.